Listed here are 5 T cell receptor beta chains from one sample, sequenced in a study of beta chain features in type 1 diabetes (dated 2018 in TCRdb). Library method: the immunoSEQ multiplex PCR assay. All of the isolated RNA was reverse transcribed with the High Capacity cDNA Reverse Transcription Kit, so expressed TCRB transcripts were sequenced. The clones in this table, taken by TCRdb from immuneACCESS, are in-frame only. Not every clone is retained; where verified, under half of the shortfall comes from an unresolved V gene, and the cause of the rest is unknown. This sample is represented by 120,000 to 150,000 clones; about 9.7% of them were singletons. The ten most abundant clones make up 0.55% to 0.65% of the sample. Sequencing was done on a sample of central memory CD4+ T cells from blood. These receptor sequences come from a woman between 35 and 50 years old in good health.

Only a few counts were recorded for this clone. The chain recombines TRBV7-2 with TRBJ1-5, with TRBD1 matching over 7 bases. There are 16 residues in the CDR3. Germline V lookup: CDR1 SGHTA, CDR2 FQGNSA. Trimming cost V 5 bases and J 3 bases; bases outside gene matches: 10. The CDR3 DNA reads as TGTGCCAGCAGCGCCCGACAGGGATCTTACAATCAGCCCCAGCATTTT. Its translation is CASSARQGSYNQPQHF.

This clone has only a few counts. CDR3 DNA sequence: TGCGCCAGCAGGAGATCTTCGGGACAGGGGCTGGAGACCCAGTACTTC. Translated, it gives CASRRSSGQGLETQYF. The chain carries TRBV5-1 and TRBJ2-5; TRBD1 matches at 10 bases. The CDR3 sequence is 16 residues long. From germline, CDR1 is SGHRS and CDR2 YFSETQ. The V segment lost 5 bases and the J segment 5 bases; nucleotides outside the gene matches: 12.

In its sample, this clone was seen a few times. The chain recombines TRBV12-5 with TRBJ2-6; weak D call: TRBD1 (5 bases). The V and J ends lost 3 bases and 0 bases respectively, with 6 bases between them. This CDR3 comprises 15 residues. The germline V gene encodes CDR1 LGHNT and CDR2 FRNRAP. The CDR3 DNA is TGTGCTAGTGGTTTAGGGGCCTCTGGGGCCAACGTCCTGACTTTC. It yields the protein CASGLGASGANVLTF.

The rearrangement uses TRBV18 and TRBJ1-4, with a tentative D call TRBD1 (6 bases). Trimming left V 6 bases short and J 4 bases short, with 15 bases between. CDR1 is KGHSH and CDR2 is LQKENI in the germline V gene. The CDR3 is 15 amino acids. Here the CDR3 DNA reads TGTGCCAGCTCTCCAATGACAGGTCGTAATGAAAAACTGTTTTTT. Translation gives CASSPMTGRNEKLFF.

This clone showed up many times. The chain links TRBV5-4 to TRBJ1-5; 7 positions agree with TRBD1. This CDR3 has 14 amino acids. The J segment lost 2 bases and the V segment lost 4 bases, leaving 3 bases of the junction unmatched. Per germline, CDR1 SGHNT and CDR2 YYREEE (reference sequence). CDR3 region: CASSNGQGNQPQHF. The CDR3 region has the DNA TGTGCCAGCAGCAACGGACAGGGCAATCAGCCCCAGCATTTT. The whole variable domain, filled in from reference TRBV5-4 and TRBJ1-5, reads ETGVTQSPTHLIKTRGQQVTLRCSSQSGHNTVSWYQQALGQGPQFIFQYYREEENGRGNFPPRFSGLQFPNYSSELNVNALELDDSALYLCASSNGQGNQPQHFGDGTRLSIL.